These 27 T cell receptor beta chains were all obtained from the same sample, sequenced in a study of shared clonotypes between healthy human individuals. In the naive CD8 group, cells lacked CD45RO and were positively selected for CCR7, so terminally differentiated effector memory CD45RA+ cells were left out. Sequencing was performed with immunoSEQ multiplex PCR; in TCRdb, only in-frame clones are kept and a portion is missing. The sample carries 450,000 to 700,000 clones, roughly 95% recorded once. Sequenced material: naive CD8+ T cells sorted from blood. The receptor set was obtained from a woman aged 25 to 39 in good health.

This chain uses TRBV5-1 with TRBJ2-3, with D perhaps TRBD2 (6 bases). The germline V gene has CDR1 SGHRS and CDR2 YFSETQ. CDR3 length equals 15 residues. Trimming cost V 6 bases and J 1 base, with 15 bases left between them. The CDR3 nucleotides are TGCGCCAGCATCCACGGGGGAGGCGGCACAGATACGCAGTATTTT. As protein: CASIHGGGGTDTQYF.

V and J are TRBV4-1 and TRBJ2-7, with a tentative D call TRBD2 (6 bases). With 4 bases removed from V and 5 bases from J, the gap between germline ends came to 9 bases. CDR3 length equals 12 residues. Germline V gives CDR1 MGHRA, CDR2 YSYEKL. Written as DNA, the CDR3 is TGCGCCAGCAGCCTAGGGACTGACGAGCAGTACTTC. Protein: CASSLGTDEQYF.

This clone has only one observation. This chain links TRBV6-6 with TRBJ2-7; D unclear. V was shortened by 2 bases and J by 4 bases, with 9 bases between the two germline ends. CDR1 is MNHNY, CDR2 SVGAGI, per germline (reference sequence). There are 13 residues in the CDR3. The CDR3 loop is CASSYRDTYEQYF. The CDR3 DNA reads TGTGCCAGCAGTTACCGAGACACTTACGAGCAGTACTTC.

CDR3 in amino acids: CASSPASNGWLTGELFF. The CDR3 nucleotides read TGTGCCAGCAGTCCGGCTAGCAATGGTTGGTTAACCGGGGAGCTGTTTTTT. The chain uses TRBV2 and TRBJ2-2; perhaps TRBD2 as D (5 bases). V was cut by 5 bases and J by 5 bases, with 21 bases left in between. Germline V gene data show CDR1 as SNHLY and CDR2 as FYNNEI. This CDR3 has 17 amino acids.

This chain joins TRBV10-1 and TRBJ2-2, with 11 bases that match TRBD2. This CDR3 region has 18 residues. After removal of 6 bases from V and 0 bases from J, the junction contained 9 bases not matched to a gene. Per germline, CDR1 WNHNN and CDR2 SYGVQD (reference sequence). The CDR3 coding sequence is TGCGCCAGCAGCGGTAGAGGGACTAGCGGCTCGAACACCGGGGAGCTGTTTTTT. It encodes CASSGRGTSGSNTGELFF.

This clone was counted a single time. CDR3 loop: CASSAIGNEQFF. The DNA for the CDR3 is TGTGCCAGTAGTGCGATCGGCAATGAGCAGTTCTTC. The gene calls are TRBV19 and TRBJ2-1; no clear D. Germline CDR1 is LNHDA and CDR2 is SQIVND (reference sequence). The CDR3 totals 12 residues. Trimming left V 5 bases short and J 6 bases short, with 8 bases between.

The CDR3 loop reads CASSLNLGQNNEQFF. The DNA of the CDR3 is TGTGCCAGCAGCCTGAATCTGGGACAGAACAATGAGCAGTTCTTC. This rearrangement joins TRBV27 to TRBJ2-1, with TRBD1 matching over 7 bases. Germline trimming cut 6 bases from V and 5 bases from J; bases unmatched to any gene: 10. Germline loops: CDR1 MNHEY, CDR2 SMNVEV (reference sequence). The CDR3 totals 15 residues.

The gene calls are TRBV5-6 and TRBJ2-1, with 7 bases that match TRBD2. There are 15 residues in the CDR3. Germline assignment: CDR1 SGHDT and CDR2 YYEEEE. V shed 7 bases, J shed 4 bases, and the junction held 11 bases outside the gene matches. In DNA form, the CDR3 reads TGTGCCAGCGAATTCGGACTAGTGCGATACAATGAGCAGTTCTTC. Residues: CASEFGLVRYNEQFF.

In this sample, this clone turned up a few times. The rearrangement joins TRBV27 to TRBJ2-4; TRBD1 agrees at 9 bases. From germline, CDR1 is MNHEY and CDR2 SMNVEV (reference sequence). V shed 6 bases and J 10 bases; nucleotides not matched to a gene: 7. CDR3 size: 13 residues. CDR3 DNA: TGTGCCAGCAGGGCAGGGACAGGGTTTATTCAGTACTTC. Residues: CASRAGTGFIQYF.

The chain is built from TRBV27 and TRBJ1-5; D possibly corresponds to TRBD1 (5 bases). The CDR3 is 14 residues long. Looked up from germline, CDR1 is MNHEY and CDR2 is SMNVEV (reference sequence). Deletions cut 9 bases from V and 3 bases from J, with 15 bases between. The CDR3 DNA reads TGTGCCAGTGGGCCCGGGACTCCCAATCAGCCCCAGCATTTT. Amino acids: CASGPGTPNQPQHF.

This chain joins TRBV28 and TRBJ2-7; 9 bases are a match to TRBD1. With V trimmed by 4 bases and J by 2 bases, 9 bases remained unmatched. The germline V gene encodes CDR1 MDHEN and CDR2 SYDVKM. This CDR3 contains 16 residues. CDR3 residues: CASSWGPGQGTYEQYF. The CDR3 bases are TGTGCCAGCAGTTGGGGACCGGGACAGGGCACCTACGAGCAGTACTTC.

CDR3 protein: CSVVAGGPDTQYF. CDR3 coding DNA: TGCAGCGTTGTAGCGGGAGGGCCAGATACGCAGTATTTT. The rearrangement joins TRBV29-1 to TRBJ2-3, with 11 bases identical to TRBD2. The V and J ends lost 4 bases and 4 bases, in that order; junction bases with no gene match: 1. The CDR3 contains 13 residues. CDR1 is SQVTM and CDR2 is ANQGSEA in the germline V gene.

This chain links TRBV4-1 with TRBJ1-4; TRBD1 is a possible D gene (5 bases). Germline V gives CDR1 MGHRA, CDR2 YSYEKL. The CDR3 spans 16 residues. V was trimmed by 1 base and J by 4 bases, leaving 13 bases between them. This chain's CDR3 is CASSQGGPGYNEKLFF. The CDR3 DNA reads as TGCGCCAGCAGCCAAGGTGGGCCAGGGTATAATGAAAAACTGTTTTTT.

The chain links TRBV6-5 to TRBJ2-7; 7 bases align to TRBD2. V dropped 0 bases and J dropped 10; count of bases not matched to a gene: 6. The germline gives CDR1 MNHEY, CDR2 SVGAGI. This CDR3 is 13 amino acids long. CDR3 loop: CASSYSRSGVQYF. CDR3 coding DNA: TGTGCCAGCAGTTACTCCAGGAGCGGGGTACAGTACTTC.

The chain uses TRBV4-1 and TRBJ2-1; 8 bases align to TRBD2. Trimming cost V 0 bases and J 0 bases; bases outside gene matches: 19. This CDR3 region has 22 residues. Germline values: CDR1 MGHRA, CDR2 YSYEKL. CDR3 in DNA: TGCGCCAGCAGCCAAGATCTACTAGCGGAACCTCGGCCGGAAGGCTCCTACAATGAGCAGTTCTTC. This gives the protein CASSQDLLAEPRPEGSYNEQFF.

The chain joins TRBV6-6 to TRBJ2-3; possibly TRBD2 for D (5 bases). The CDR3 is made up of 16 amino acids. From germline, CDR1 is MNHNY and CDR2 SVGAGI (reference sequence). Between the trimmed V and J ends, which lost 7 bases and 1 base, there was a span of 18 bases. In DNA, the CDR3 is TGTGCCAGCACCCAAGAAGGGAGTGTGGGCACAGATACGCAGTATTTT. Translation gives CASTQEGSVGTDTQYF.

The genes are TRBV5-6 and TRBJ1-2; 8 bases are a match to TRBD1. There are 15 residues in the CDR3. Germline CDR1 and CDR2: SGHDT and YYEEEE. The ends lost 3 bases at V and 2 bases at J; junction bases unmatched: 6. The CDR3 protein is CASSSLGQGNYGYTF. The CDR3, as DNA: TGTGCCAGCAGCTCACTCGGACAGGGAAACTATGGCTACACCTTC.

The chain's CDR3 is CASSLSGSITVMPQHF. In DNA form, the CDR3 reads TGTGCCAGCAGTTTATCGGGGAGCATCACAGTGATGCCCCAGCATTTT. The V call is TRBV27, the J call TRBJ1-5, with D unresolved. Germline V gene data show CDR1 as MNHEY and CDR2 as SMNVEV (reference sequence). Trimming removed 0 bases from V and 9 bases from J, with 18 bases in between. The CDR3 spans 16 residues.

V is TRBV6-5 and J is TRBJ2-1, with D possibly being TRBD1 or TRBD2 (5 bases each). The CDR3 is made up of 13 amino acids. Per the germline V gene, CDR1 is MNHEY and CDR2 is SVGAGI. The ends were cut back, 0 bases at V and 8 bases at J, with 8 bases in the middle. CDR3 DNA: TGTGCCAGCAGTTACTCTCGGGGCGATGAGCAGTTCTTC. It translates to CASSYSRGDEQFF.

The chain carries TRBV7-2 and TRBJ2-5; D is perhaps TRBD2 (6 bases). V was trimmed by 5 bases and J by 0 bases, leaving 10 bases between them. The germline CDR1 and CDR2 sequences are SGHTA and FQGNSA. The CDR3 runs 14 residues. CDR3 in amino acids: CASSRRDYQETQYF. The CDR3 DNA follows: TGTGCCAGCAGCCGCCGGGACTACCAAGAGACCCAGTACTTC.

The J gene is TRBJ1-2, the V gene TRBV10-3, with no clear D. Germline-derived CDR1 and CDR2 are ENHRY and SYGVKD. This CDR3 has 14 residues. V was shortened by 3 bases and J by 4 bases, with 12 bases between the two germline ends. CDR3 sequence reads: CAISEETRPYGYTF. DNA for the CDR3: TGTGCCATCAGTGAAGAGACACGGCCCTATGGCTACACCTTC.

The chain links TRBV27 to TRBJ2-2; D ambiguous. Deletions cut 3 bases from V and 0 bases from J, with 17 bases between. The germline V gene has CDR1 MNHEY and CDR2 SMNVEV (reference sequence). The CDR3 has 18 residues. The DNA for the CDR3 is TGTGCCAGCAGTTTCCAAGCGCCCCACACCTCGAACACCGGGGAGCTGTTTTTT. It is translated as CASSFQAPHTSNTGELFF.

The chain employs TRBV27 and TRBJ1-2; 7 bases align to TRBD1. Germline V gene data show CDR1 as MNHEY and CDR2 as SMNVEV (reference sequence). This CDR3 is 15 amino acids long. V trimming: 3 bases; J trimming: 5 bases; junction bases outside the gene matches: 9. The CDR3 bases are TGTGCCAGCAGTTTGTCGGACAGGCCAAGTTATGGCTACACCTTC. It is translated as CASSLSDRPSYGYTF.

The chain is built from TRBV5-1 and TRBJ1-1; no reliable D call. V was pared by 0 bases and J by 0 bases, with 12 bases between. The CDR3 is made up of 16 amino acids. In germline, CDR1 is SGHRS, CDR2 YFSETQ. The CDR3 region has the DNA TGCGCCAGCAGCTTGGGTCTCAGGACGGTGAACACTGAAGCTTTCTTT. Encoded protein: CASSLGLRTVNTEAFF. The full variable domain, rest sourced from reference TRBV5-1 and TRBJ1-1, is KAGVTQTPRYLIKTRGQQVTLSCSPISGHRSVSWYQQTPGQGLQFLFEYFSETQRNKGNFPGRFSGRQFSNSRSEMNVSTLELGDSALYLCASSLGLRTVNTEAFFGQGTRLTVV.

This clone was seen just once. CDR3 nucleotide sequence: TGTGCCAGCAGCCTCCGGGACATGCGGGGGGAGACCCAGTACTTC. Protein product: CASSLRDMRGETQYF. This chain connects TRBV7-9 to TRBJ2-5; maybe TRBD2 (7 bases). CDR1 and CDR2 (germline): SEHNR, FQNEAQ (reference sequence). The CDR3 is 15 residues long. The V gene lost 5 bases and the J gene lost 5 bases, with 18 bases spanning the gap.

The chain is built from TRBV18 and TRBJ1-1, with D uncertain. This CDR3 has 16 residues. V shed 0 bases and J shed 1 base, with 12 bases lying between them. Germline assignment: CDR1 KGHSH and CDR2 LQKENI. The CDR3 sequence: CASSPPFFGPNTEAFF. CDR3 bases: TGTGCCAGCTCACCACCGTTTTTCGGACCGAACACTGAAGCTTTCTTT.

V usage is TRBV7-9 and J usage is TRBJ2-1, with 7 nucleotides matching TRBD2. The V gene's germline CDR1 is SEHNR and CDR2 FQNEAQ (reference sequence). This CDR3 region has 13 residues. With V trimmed by 8 bases and J by 7 bases, 8 bases remained unmatched. As DNA, the CDR3 is TGTGCCAGCTGGTCGGGAGCGGGGAATGAGCAGTTCTTC. Protein product: CASWSGAGNEQFF.